This T cell receptor beta chain is from a study of cytomegalovirus exposure and HLA in healthy donors. Study observations and caveats: Follow-up analysis seemed to connect common viral pathogens with several of the most significant clusters identified. The study carried out a later analysis of TCR beta sequences. It associated some 18,000 of them with specific HLA alleles at a false discovery rate of 0.05. Available immune exposure information covered CMV serostatus only.

Looked up from germline, CDR1 is MGHRA and CDR2 is YSYEKL. V trimming: 9 bases; J trimming: 2 bases; junction bases outside the gene matches: 6. CDR3 size: 15 residues. A note on this clone: Antigen unknown.

The PCR had 60 Vbeta and 13 Jbeta primers. Produced via immunoSEQ multiplex PCR; TCRdb's table is partial and in-frame only. There are some 80,000 clones in the sample; around 79% occur only once, and less than 2% lies in the top ten. Source material: PBMCs. This receptor was obtained from a man aged 35 to 55 in good health and CMV-seronegative. The chain recombines TRBV4-1 with TRBJ2-3; 12 positions match TRBD2. CDR3 coding DNA: TGCGCCAGTAATCCTAGCGGGAGGGCCACAGATACGCAGTATTTT. As protein: CASNPSGRATDTQYF.